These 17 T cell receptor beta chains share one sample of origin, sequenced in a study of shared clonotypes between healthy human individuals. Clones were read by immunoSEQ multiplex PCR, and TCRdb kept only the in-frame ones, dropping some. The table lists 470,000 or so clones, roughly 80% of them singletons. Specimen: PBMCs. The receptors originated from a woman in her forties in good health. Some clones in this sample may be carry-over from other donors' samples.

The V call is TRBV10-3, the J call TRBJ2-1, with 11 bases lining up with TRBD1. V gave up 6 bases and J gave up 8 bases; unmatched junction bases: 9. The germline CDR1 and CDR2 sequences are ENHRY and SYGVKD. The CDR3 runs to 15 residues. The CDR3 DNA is TGTGCCATCAGGAGGACAGGGGGCATAGGAGATGAGCAGTTCTTC. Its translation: CAIRRTGGIGDEQFF.

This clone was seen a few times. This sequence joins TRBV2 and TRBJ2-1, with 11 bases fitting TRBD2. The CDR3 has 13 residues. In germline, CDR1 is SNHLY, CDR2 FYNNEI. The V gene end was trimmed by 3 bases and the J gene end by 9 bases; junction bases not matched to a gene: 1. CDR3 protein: CASSDTSGGEQFF. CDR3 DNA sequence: TGTGCCAGCAGTGATACTAGCGGGGGTGAGCAGTTCTTC.

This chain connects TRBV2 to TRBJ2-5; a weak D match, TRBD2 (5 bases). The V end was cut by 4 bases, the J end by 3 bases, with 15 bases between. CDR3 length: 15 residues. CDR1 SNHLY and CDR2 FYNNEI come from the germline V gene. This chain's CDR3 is CASSGTGLGKETQYF. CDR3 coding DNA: TGTGCCAGCAGTGGGACTGGCCTTGGAAAAGAGACCCAGTACTTC.

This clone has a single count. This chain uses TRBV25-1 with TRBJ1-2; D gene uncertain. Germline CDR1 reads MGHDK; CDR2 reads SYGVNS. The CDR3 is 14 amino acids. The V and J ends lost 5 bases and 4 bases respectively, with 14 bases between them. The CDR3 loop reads CASSPRSSFYGYTF. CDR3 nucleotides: TGTGCCAGCAGTCCACGTAGCTCCTTCTATGGCTACACCTTC.

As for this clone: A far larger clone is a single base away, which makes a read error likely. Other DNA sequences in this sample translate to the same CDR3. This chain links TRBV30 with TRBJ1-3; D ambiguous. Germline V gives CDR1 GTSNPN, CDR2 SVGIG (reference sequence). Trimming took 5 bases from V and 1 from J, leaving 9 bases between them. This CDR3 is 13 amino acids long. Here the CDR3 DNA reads TGTGCCTGGCACATATTATCTGGAAACACCATATATTTT. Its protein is CAWHILSGNTIYF.

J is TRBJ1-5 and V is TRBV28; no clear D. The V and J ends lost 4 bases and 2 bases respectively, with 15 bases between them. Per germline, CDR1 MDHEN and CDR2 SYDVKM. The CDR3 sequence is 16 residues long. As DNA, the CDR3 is TGTGCCAGCAGTTCGCGGGCCGGCGGGGGCAATCAGCCCCAGCATTTT. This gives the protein CASSSRAGGGNQPQHF.

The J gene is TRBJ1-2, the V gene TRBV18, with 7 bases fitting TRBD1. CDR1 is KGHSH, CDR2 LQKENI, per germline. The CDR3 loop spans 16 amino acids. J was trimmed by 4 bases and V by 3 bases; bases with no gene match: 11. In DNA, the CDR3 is TGTGCCAGCTCACCGGTTACTAGACAGGGCCCCTATGGCTACACCTTC. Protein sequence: CASSPVTRQGPYGYTF.

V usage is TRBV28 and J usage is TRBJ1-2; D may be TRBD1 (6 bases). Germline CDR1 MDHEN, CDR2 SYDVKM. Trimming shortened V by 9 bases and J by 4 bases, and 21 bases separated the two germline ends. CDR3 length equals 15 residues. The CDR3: CASKSGAGPTYGYTF. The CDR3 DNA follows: TGTGCCAGTAAGTCGGGGGCTGGGCCGACCTATGGCTACACCTTC.

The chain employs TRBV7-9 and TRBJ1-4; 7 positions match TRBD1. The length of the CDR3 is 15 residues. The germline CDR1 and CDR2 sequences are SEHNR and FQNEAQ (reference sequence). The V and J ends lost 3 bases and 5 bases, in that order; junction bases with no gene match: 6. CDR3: CASSFPGTANEKLFF. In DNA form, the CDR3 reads TGTGCCAGCAGCTTCCCCGGGACAGCAAATGAAAAACTGTTTTTT.

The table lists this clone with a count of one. The CDR3: CASSISGLLSYNEQFF. The CDR3 region has the DNA TGTGCCAGCAGTATCTCGGGACTCCTATCCTACAATGAGCAGTTCTTC. The chain combines TRBV27 with TRBJ2-1, with a possible D match to TRBD2 (6 bases). The germline V gene encodes CDR1 MNHEY and CDR2 SMNVEV (reference sequence). Trimming took off 5 bases at V and 1 base at J, with 15 bases between the two ends. The CDR3 extends over 16 amino acids.

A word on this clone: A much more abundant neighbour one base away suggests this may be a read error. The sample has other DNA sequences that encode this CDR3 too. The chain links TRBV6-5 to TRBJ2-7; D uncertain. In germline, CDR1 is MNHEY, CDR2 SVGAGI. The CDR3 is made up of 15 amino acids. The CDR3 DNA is TGCGCCAGCAGTTACAATGGCGTCAGCTCCTACGAGCAGTACTTC. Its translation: CASSYNGVSSYEQYF.

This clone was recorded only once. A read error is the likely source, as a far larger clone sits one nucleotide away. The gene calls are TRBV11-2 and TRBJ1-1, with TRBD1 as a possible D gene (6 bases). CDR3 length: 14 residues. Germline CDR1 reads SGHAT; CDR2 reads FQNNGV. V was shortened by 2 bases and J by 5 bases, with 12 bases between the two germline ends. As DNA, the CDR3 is TGTGCCAGCAGCTTAAACAGGGCTGGTACTGAAGCTTTCTTT. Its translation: CASSLNRAGTEAFF.

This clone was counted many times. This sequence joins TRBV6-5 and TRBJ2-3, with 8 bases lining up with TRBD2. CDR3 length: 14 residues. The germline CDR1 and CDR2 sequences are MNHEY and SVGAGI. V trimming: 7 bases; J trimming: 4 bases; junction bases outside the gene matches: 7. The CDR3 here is CASKGGLAADTQYF. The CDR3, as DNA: TGTGCCAGCAAAGGAGGACTAGCAGCAGATACGCAGTATTTT.

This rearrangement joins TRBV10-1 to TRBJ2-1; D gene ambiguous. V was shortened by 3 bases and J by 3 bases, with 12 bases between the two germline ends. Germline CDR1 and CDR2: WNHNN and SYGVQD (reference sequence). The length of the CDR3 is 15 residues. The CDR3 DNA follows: TGCGCCAGCAGTGAATGGTCCAAGGGCTACAATGAGCAGTTCTTC. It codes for CASSEWSKGYNEQFF.

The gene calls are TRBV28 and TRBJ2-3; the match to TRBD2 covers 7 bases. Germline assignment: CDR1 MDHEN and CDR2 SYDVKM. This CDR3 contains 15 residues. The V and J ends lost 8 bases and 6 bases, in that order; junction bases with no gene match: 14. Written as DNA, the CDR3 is TGTGCCAGCGCCCTCCCCCGGGGGGAGGGGGATACGCAGTATTTT. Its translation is CASALPRGEGDTQYF. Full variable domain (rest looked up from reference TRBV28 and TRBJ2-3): DVKVTQSSRYLVKRTGEKVFLECVQDMDHENMFWYRQDPGLGLRLIYFSYDVKMKEKGDIPEGYSVSREKKERFSLILESASTNQTSMYLCASALPRGEGDTQYFGPGTRLTVL.

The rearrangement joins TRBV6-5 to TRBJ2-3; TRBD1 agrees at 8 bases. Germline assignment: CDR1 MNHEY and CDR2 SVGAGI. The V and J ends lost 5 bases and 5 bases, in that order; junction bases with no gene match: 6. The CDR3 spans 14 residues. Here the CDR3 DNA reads TGTGCCAGCAGTGCCGACAGGGGAAAAGATACGCAGTATTTT. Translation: CASSADRGKDTQYF.

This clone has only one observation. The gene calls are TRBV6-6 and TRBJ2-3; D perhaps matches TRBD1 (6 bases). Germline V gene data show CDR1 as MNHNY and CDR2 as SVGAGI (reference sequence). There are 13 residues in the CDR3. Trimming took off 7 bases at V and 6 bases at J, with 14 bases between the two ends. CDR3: CASTLGDTDTQYF. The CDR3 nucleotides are TGTGCCAGCACCCTAGGGGACACGGATACGCAGTATTTT.